This T cell receptor beta chain was sequenced during a study of cytomegalovirus exposure and HLA in healthy donors. Deletions cut 1 base from V and 4 bases from J, with 8 bases between. Germline lookup yields CDR1 SEHNR and CDR2 FQNEAQ (reference sequence). The CDR3 covers 14 residues. PCR amplification relied on 60 Vbeta primers (plus 13 Jbeta primers). Clones were read by immunoSEQ multiplex PCR, and TCRdb kept only the in-frame ones, dropping some. The sample consists of 200,000 to 300,000 clones, 82% of them appearing once. Sequencing was performed on PBMCs. The receptor was isolated from a woman aged 40 to 50 in good health and CMV-seropositive. The V and J genes are TRBV7-9 and TRBJ1-3, with D unclear. Here the CDR3 reads CASSLENRGNTIYF. DNA for the CDR3: TGTGCCAGCAGCTTAGAGAACAGAGGAAACACCATATATTTT.